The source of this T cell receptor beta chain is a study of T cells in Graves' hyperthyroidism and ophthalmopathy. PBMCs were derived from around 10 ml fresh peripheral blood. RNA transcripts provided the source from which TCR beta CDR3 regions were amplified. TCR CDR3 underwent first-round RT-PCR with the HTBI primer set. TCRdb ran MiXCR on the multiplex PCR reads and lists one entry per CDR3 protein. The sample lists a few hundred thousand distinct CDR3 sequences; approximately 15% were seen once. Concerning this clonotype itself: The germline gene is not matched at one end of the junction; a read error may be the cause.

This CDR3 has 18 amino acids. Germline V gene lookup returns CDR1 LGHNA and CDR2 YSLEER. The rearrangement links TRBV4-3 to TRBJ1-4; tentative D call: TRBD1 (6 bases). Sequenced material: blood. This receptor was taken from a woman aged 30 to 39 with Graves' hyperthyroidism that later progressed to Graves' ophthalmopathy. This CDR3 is CTSSSTPGHIATNEKLFF. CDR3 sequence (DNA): TGCACCAGCAGCTCAACGCCGGGACACATTGCAACTAATGAAAAACTGTTTTTT.